This TCR beta chain was recovered during a study of blood T cells in healthy people across ages. Study overall: Capture via template switching afforded approximately one barcoded beta molecule per two T cells.

Germline values: CDR1 DFQATT, CDR2 SNEGSKA (reference sequence). The V end was cut by 6 bases, the J end by 6 bases, with 15 bases between. The CDR3 spans 12 residues. Combining a sample-barcoded 5' primer with a J-beta primer mix, a second PCR ran for roughly 7 to 12 cycles. TCRdb reprocessed the 5' RACE reads with MiXCR, giving one entry per CDR3 protein. In the table there are 800,000 to 950,000 distinct CDR3 sequences, 25% to 35% of which are singletons. This same sample was also part of a study on T cells of mothers and their children.

The TCR was taken from a woman aged 40 to 55 in good health. The source material was blood. The V call is TRBV20-1, the J call TRBJ2-7; D remains ambiguous. In DNA, the CDR3 is TGCAGTGCCGGCGGACCTACGGGCGAGCAGTACTTC. As protein: CSAGGPTGEQYF.